This T cell receptor (beta chain) appears in the sequencing data of a study of shared clonotypes between healthy human individuals. Findings and limits, study-wide: Clonotype sharing among donors was expected to depend on sequencing depth.

Germline assignment: CDR1 LNHDA and CDR2 SQIVND (reference sequence). With 6 bases removed from V and 6 bases from J, the gap between germline ends came to 15 bases. The CDR3 is 14 residues long. The repertoire was sequenced with immunoSEQ multiplex PCR; TCRdb's copy has only in-frame clones and lacks some. The data hold some 2,500,000 clones, with under 95% observed a single time. Concerning this clone itself: Its cognate antigen is unknown.

Everyone who donated was a Caucasian adult who lived in Nashville, Tennessee. The chain employs TRBV19 and TRBJ1-5; the D gene is possibly TRBD1 (5 bases). The origin of this receptor is a man aged 18 to 30 in good health. Some clones in this sample may be carry-over from other donors' samples. Sequencing input: naive CD4+ T cells from PBMCs. Subset in this sample: CD45RA+ positively selected. This CDR3 is CASRDLGGGQPQHF. The CDR3 DNA is TGTGCCAGTAGAGATCTCGGTGGGGGTCAGCCCCAGCATTTT.